The 17 T cell receptor beta chains listed next were all sequenced from one sample in a study of technical replicates of blood from a few donors. Clones were sequenced by immunoSEQ multiplex PCR, and TCRdb holds only the in-frame ones, with some missing. The sample includes tens of thousands of clones, around 93% of them seen just once. Sequencing was done on a sample of T cells isolated from PBMCs. These receptors came from a human donor in good health.

This clone appeared a single time. The chain carries TRBV5-7 and TRBJ2-2, with no clear D. TRBV5-7 is treated as an ORF (open reading frame) with a function not yet certain. Between the trimmed V and J ends, which lost 3 bases and 5 bases, there was a span of 20 bases. The CDR3 is 17 residues long. The CDR3 reads CASSSSAVRLWTGELFF. CDR3 bases: TGTGCCAGCAGCTCCTCGGCGGTGAGATTATGGACCGGGGAGCTGTTTTTT.

This clone has only one observation. The genes are TRBV18 and TRBJ1-6, with TRBD1 identical over 8 bases. CDR1 is KGHSH and CDR2 is LQKENI in the germline V gene. Germline trimming cut 2 bases from V and 7 bases from J; bases unmatched to any gene: 7. The CDR3 covers 16 residues. The CDR3 DNA reads TGTGCCAGCTCACCAGACAGGGGTATTGACAATTCACCCCTCCACTTT. Protein product: CASSPDRGIDNSPLHF.

Note on this clone: Mismatch with germline at one junction end may stem from a read error. This chain uses TRBV29-1 with TRBJ2-2; TRBD2 might be the D (6 bases). CDR1 and CDR2 (germline): SQVTM, ANQGSEA. The CDR3 spans 16 residues. This CDR3 reads CSAETRGSSYTGELFF. The CDR3 DNA reads as TGCAGCGCTGAAACCCGGGGGAGCTCTTACACCGGGGAGCTGTTTTTT.

The chain recombines TRBV10-3 with TRBJ1-3, with a tentative D call TRBD1 (6 bases). The CDR3 totals 19 residues. Trimming pared 0 bases from V and 0 bases from J, leaving 18 bases between. CDR1 and CDR2 (germline): ENHRY, SYGVKD. This CDR3 reads CAISESSRTVKYSGNTIYF. CDR3 DNA sequence: TGTGCCATCAGTGAGTCGTCCAGGACAGTTAAATACTCTGGAAACACCATATATTTT.

V usage is TRBV4-2 and J usage is TRBJ2-3; TRBD2 matches 8 bases. The ends lost 0 bases at V and 4 bases at J; junction bases unmatched: 15. CDR1 and CDR2 from the germline V gene are LGHNA and YNFKEQ. The CDR3 is 19 amino acids. The CDR3 bases are TGTGCCAGCAGCCAAGACCCGCGGGGGGCCGCGGTGAGGGCAGATACGCAGTATTTT. Its translation is CASSQDPRGAAVRADTQYF.

In its sample, this clone was seen once. The CDR3 loop reads CASSLAGTGRSGEAFF. Here the CDR3 DNA reads TGCGCCAGCAGCTTGGCGGGGACAGGGCGCTCCGGGGAAGCTTTCTTT. The chain has TRBV5-1 and TRBJ1-1; 9 bases line up with TRBD1. The length of the CDR3 is 16 residues. Trimming cost V 0 bases and J 8 bases; bases outside gene matches: 11. The germline CDR1 and CDR2 sequences are SGHRS and YFSETQ.

This sequence joins TRBV11-3 and TRBJ1-6; D is unclear. The CDR3 extends over 16 amino acids. V lost 4 bases and J lost 0, with 10 bases in between. Germline assignment: CDR1 SGHNT and CDR2 YENEEA. The CDR3 DNA reads TGTGCCAGCAGCTCGTCTGAGAGCTCCTATAATTCACCCCTCCACTTT. Translation: CASSSSESSYNSPLHF.

Notes on this clone: An end of the junction does not agree with germline; a read error may underlie this. CDR3 DNA: TGTGCCAGCAGGTTAGCGGGGGTATACGAGCAGTACTTC. Translating it yields CASRLAGVYEQYF. This chain links TRBV11-2 with TRBJ2-7; TRBD2 matches at 9 bases. CDR1 and CDR2 from the germline V gene are SGHAT and FQNNGV. The CDR3 loop spans 13 amino acids.

The rearrangement uses TRBV4-1 and TRBJ2-7; 9 bases line up with TRBD1. Germline V gene lookup returns CDR1 MGHRA and CDR2 YSYEKL. Trimming at V came to 3 bases and at J to 2 bases, leaving 8 bases not matched to a gene. The CDR3 has 16 amino acids. CDR3 loop: CASSQTGQGFTYEQYF. CDR3 in DNA: TGCGCCAGCAGCCAGACGGGACAGGGCTTCACCTACGAGCAGTACTTC.

The chain uses TRBV14 and TRBJ1-1; D ambiguous. The CDR3 loop spans 12 amino acids. The ends were cut back, 0 bases at V and 5 bases at J, with 4 bases in the middle. CDR1 is SGHDN, CDR2 FVKESK, per germline. The CDR3 coding sequence is TGTGCCAGCAGCCAAGATCAGACTGAAGCTTTCTTT. The encoded protein is CASSQDQTEAFF.

The chain employs TRBV29-1 and TRBJ2-5, with a tentative D call TRBD2 (5 bases). The CDR3 is made up of 14 amino acids. Per the germline V gene, CDR1 is SQVTM and CDR2 is ANQGSEA. Between the trimmed V and J ends, which lost 0 bases and 7 bases, there was a span of 15 bases. The chain's CDR3 is CSVEDLGLSPTQYF. CDR3 DNA: TGCAGCGTTGAAGATTTAGGACTTTCCCCGACCCAGTACTTC.

The gene calls are TRBV9 and TRBJ2-6; no reliable D call. The CDR3 runs 14 residues. Trimming removed 4 bases from V and 3 bases from J, with 8 bases in between. Germline CDR1 SGDLS, CDR2 YYNGEE. The CDR3 region is CASSPPGGANVLTF. The CDR3 nucleotides read TGTGCCAGCAGCCCCCCGGGTGGGGCCAACGTCCTGACTTTC.

This clone was observed a handful of times. The rearrangement uses TRBV12-5 and TRBJ1-5, with TRBD1 identical over 7 bases. The V segment lost 6 bases and the J segment 7 bases; nucleotides outside the gene matches: 12. Per germline, CDR1 LGHNT and CDR2 FRNRAP. This CDR3 is 15 amino acids long. Here the CDR3 DNA reads TGTGCTAGTGGGCCGACGACAGGGCCACTACAGCCCCAGCATTTT. It codes for CASGPTTGPLQPQHF.

This chain connects TRBV11-2 to TRBJ1-1, with 7 positions matching TRBD1. The CDR3 contains 16 residues. The junction had 11 bases not matched to a gene; V was cut back by 4 bases and J by 3 bases. Germline-derived CDR1 and CDR2 are SGHAT and FQNNGV. The CDR3 DNA sequence: TGTGCCAGCAGCTACCTACCGCGACAGGGCCACACTGAAGCTTTCTTT. It is translated as CASSYLPRQGHTEAFF. Complete variable domain (other parts from reference TRBV11-2 and TRBJ1-1): EAGVAQSPRYKIIEKRQSVAFWCNPISGHATLYWYQQILGQGPKLLIQFQNNGVVDDSQLPKDRFSAERLKGVDSTLKIQPAKLEDSAVYLCASSYLPRQGHTEAFFGQGTRLTVV.

The chain is built from TRBV6-4 and TRBJ1-1, with TRBD1 matching 7 bases. The CDR3 length is 15 residues. In germline, CDR1 is MRHNA, CDR2 SNTAGT. Trimming at V came to 6 bases and at J to 0 bases, leaving 7 bases not matched to a gene. The DNA for the CDR3 is TGTGCCAGCAGATCAGAGGGGGCCGTGAACACTGAAGCTTTCTTT. Translating gives CASRSEGAVNTEAFF.

The chain combines TRBV4-1 with TRBJ1-2, with D possibly matching TRBD1 (5 bases). This CDR3 has 13 residues. CDR1 MGHRA and CDR2 YSYEKL come from the germline V gene. Trimming took 1 base from V and 4 from J, leaving 7 bases between them. The CDR3 sequence is CASSQGRVYGYTF. The CDR3 region has the DNA TGCGCCAGCAGCCAAGGCAGGGTCTATGGCTACACCTTC.

The chain is built from TRBV23-1 and TRBJ2-7, with D possibly being TRBD2 (5 bases). TRBV23-1 qualifies as an ORF whose function is uncertain. The ends were cut back, 4 bases at V and 6 bases at J, with 16 bases in the middle. This CDR3 has 14 amino acids. The CDR3 DNA sequence: TGCGCCAGCAGTCGGAACAGCGAGGGCTGCGAGCAGTACTTC. Translated: CASSRNSEGCEQYF.